The 30 T cell receptor beta chains given below trace back to one sample, sequenced in a study of T-cell memory formation after mild COVID-19 (dated by TCRdb to the early 2020s). Library preparation employed 5' RACE. Sequencer: Illumina NovaSeq 6000. TCRdb itself trimmed the public reads at Q25 with fastp, ran MiXCR and retained productive beta chains. For every CDR3 protein sequence, its rows merge into one entry that carries the most common genes and DNA. The sample table records fewer than 400,000 distinct CDR3 sequences; roughly 15% of these occur just once. The ten largest clonotypes hold about a fifth of the sample. Sequenced input: PBMCs or a T cell subset sorted from them (not recorded which). The receptors come from a young man who had mild COVID-19 (a few samples of this study predate the infection). The sample titles of this study are shuffled in the database, so cell type and time point are left out; the donor was told from shared clones.

There are a few counts of this clonotype. The chain has TRBV19 and TRBJ1-2, with D unresolved. Germline CDR1 reads LNHDA; CDR2 reads SQIVND (reference sequence). The CDR3 has 11 residues. Deletions cut 8 bases from V and 2 bases from J, with 6 bases between. CDR3 region: CASDGNYGYTF. CDR3 in DNA: TGTGCCAGTGACGGGAACTATGGCTACACCTTC.

There are a few counts of this clonotype. The chain recombines TRBV20-1 with TRBJ2-7; perhaps TRBD1 as D (6 bases). Trimming cost V 5 bases and J 5 bases, with 13 bases left between them. Germline CDR1 and CDR2: DFQATT and SNEGSKA (reference sequence). The CDR3 contains 12 residues. CDR3 residues: CSAARDTHEQYF. Here the CDR3 DNA reads TGCAGTGCTGCCCGGGACACTCACGAGCAGTACTTC.

Written as DNA, the CDR3 is TGTGCCAGCAGCGGACGGGGGCCAGATACGCAGTATTTT. Protein product: CASSGRGPDTQYF. The chain links TRBV11-2 to TRBJ2-3, with D perhaps TRBD1 or TRBD2 (6 bases each). V was trimmed by 5 bases and J by 4 bases, leaving 10 bases between them. The CDR3 is 13 amino acids. Germline V CDR1 and CDR2: SGHAT, FQNNGV.

This clonotype was observed a handful of times. The chain uses TRBV5-6 and TRBJ1-3; no reliable D call. The CDR3 contains 14 residues. V lost 0 bases to trimming and J lost 6 bases, with 10 bases between them. The germline CDR1 and CDR2 sequences are SGHDT and YYEEEE. The CDR3 DNA reads as TGTGCCAGCAGCTTGGCGGGTTTTGAAAACACCATATATTTT. Protein sequence: CASSLAGFENTIYF.

This rearrangement joins TRBV27 to TRBJ2-1, with 8 bases lining up with TRBD2. The CDR3 extends over 13 amino acids. CDR1 is MNHEY, CDR2 SMNVEV, per germline (reference sequence). The V segment lost 5 bases and the J segment 8 bases; nucleotides outside the gene matches: 5. The CDR3 loop is CASSRGGWDEQFF. The CDR3 coding sequence is TGTGCCAGCAGTCGGGGGGGTTGGGATGAGCAGTTCTTC.

This clonotype was seen once. The chain recombines TRBV6-5 with TRBJ2-7; D possibly uses TRBD1 or TRBD2 (5 bases each). Per germline, CDR1 MNHEY and CDR2 SVGAGI. Trimming removed 1 base at V and 0 bases at J, with 13 bases between. CDR3 size: 16 residues. The CDR3 loop is CASSYFGGRSSYEQYF. CDR3 DNA sequence: TGTGCCAGCAGTTACTTTGGGGGTCGAAGCTCCTACGAGCAGTACTTC.

The chain employs TRBV6-6 and TRBJ2-5; the D call may be TRBD1 or TRBD2 (5 bases each). The germline gives CDR1 MNHNY, CDR2 SVGAGI (reference sequence). There are 16 residues in the CDR3. V lost 8 bases and J lost 5, with 24 bases in between. The CDR3 nucleotides are TGTGCCAGCTCAGAGGGGCGGAGGACGGCCTTGGAGACCCAGTACTTC. Translated: CASSEGRRTALETQYF.

J is TRBJ2-5 and V is TRBV5-1; D ambiguous. Germline lookup yields CDR1 SGHRS and CDR2 YFSETQ. V shed 1 base and J shed 2 bases, with 9 bases lying between them. The CDR3 is 14 amino acids. The CDR3 spells CASSLYMPQETQYF. For the CDR3, the DNA is TGCGCCAGCAGCTTGTACATGCCGCAAGAGACCCAGTACTTC. Based on the CDR3 plus reference TRBV5-1 and TRBJ2-5, the full variable domain is KAGVTQTPRYLIKTRGQQVTLSCSPISGHRSVSWYQQTPGQGLQFLFEYFSETQRNKGNFPGRFSGRQFSNSRSEMNVSTLELGDSALYLCASSLYMPQETQYFGPGTRLLVL.

The chain combines TRBV6-5 with TRBJ2-2; 10 nucleotides align to TRBD2. The CDR3 consists of 15 residues. Germline V gene sequence: CDR1 MNHEY, CDR2 SVGAGI. J was trimmed by 6 bases and V by 2 bases; bases with no gene match: 3. This CDR3 is CASSYTGTSAGELFF. The CDR3 DNA sequence: TGTGCCAGCAGTTACACAGGGACTAGCGCCGGGGAGCTGTTTTTT.

The genes are TRBV19 and TRBJ1-6, with no clear D. Germline CDR1 is LNHDA and CDR2 is SQIVND (reference sequence). The germline V and J ends were trimmed by 3 bases and 0 bases, with 12 bases remaining between them. CDR3 length equals 17 residues. As DNA, the CDR3 is TGTGCCAGTAGTATTCGAGGGATTAGCTCCTATAATTCACCCCTCCACTTT. Its translation is CASSIRGISSYNSPLHF.

The genes are TRBV20-1 and TRBJ2-3, with D unresolved. V was shortened by 3 bases and J by 4 bases, with 5 bases between the two germline ends. The germline V gene has CDR1 DFQATT and CDR2 SNEGSKA (reference sequence). CDR3 size: 11 residues. This CDR3 reads CSASDPDTQYF. The CDR3 nucleotides read TGCAGTGCTAGCGATCCAGATACGCAGTATTTT.

The CDR3, as DNA: TGTGCCAGCAGCTACACAGGGGGACGGGGGGACTATGGCTACACCTTC. Its protein product is CASSYTGGRGDYGYTF. V is TRBV7-9 and J is TRBJ1-2; 8 bases agree with TRBD1. Germline CDR1 is SEHNR and CDR2 is FQNEAQ (reference sequence). The CDR3 covers 16 residues. V was clipped by 4 bases and J by 3 bases; unmatched bases: 10.

The J gene is TRBJ2-5, the V gene TRBV29-1; D call uncertain. The CDR3 loop spans 11 amino acids. Trimming stripped 8 bases from V and 4 bases from J, with 11 bases between. The germline V gene has CDR1 SQVTM and CDR2 ANQGSEA. The CDR3 is CSFGVGETQYF. The CDR3 DNA reads TGCAGCTTTGGGGTTGGAGAGACCCAGTACTTC.

V gene TRBV6-1 combines with J gene TRBJ2-4; D is undetermined. CDR1 is MNHNS and CDR2 is SASEGT in the germline V gene. With 2 bases removed from V and 10 bases from J, the gap between germline ends came to 9 bases. The CDR3 is made up of 12 amino acids. The CDR3 DNA reads TGTGCCAGCAGTGAATTTCAGACAATTCAGTACTTC. It yields the protein CASSEFQTIQYF.

This clonotype has at least ten counts. The chain recombines TRBV5-7 with TRBJ1-6, with D maybe TRBD1 (6 bases). TRBV5-7 is known as an ORF, though its function is uncertain. V was shortened by 4 bases and J by 5 bases, with 10 bases between the two germline ends. The CDR3 length is 14 residues. CDR3: CASSLDRNNSPLHF. CDR3 bases: TGTGCCAGCAGCCTCGACAGGAATAATTCACCCCTCCACTTT.

The chain combines TRBV20-1 with TRBJ1-2, with 9 positions matching TRBD1. Germline V gene sequence: CDR1 DFQATT, CDR2 SNEGSKA (reference sequence). After removal of 5 bases from V and 4 bases from J, the junction contained 2 bases not matched to a gene. The CDR3 loop spans 12 amino acids. The CDR3 coding sequence is TGCAGTGCTGGGACAGGGTCCTATGGCTACACCTTC. The encoded protein is CSAGTGSYGYTF.

The chain joins TRBV6-5 to TRBJ1-1, with D uncertain. V shed 7 bases and J shed 4 bases, with 16 bases lying between them. The germline V gene encodes CDR1 MNHEY and CDR2 SVGAGI. The CDR3 is 14 amino acids. The CDR3: CASNPAGSITEAFF. Written as DNA, the CDR3 is TGTGCCAGCAACCCGGCGGGGAGCATCACTGAAGCTTTCTTT.

This clonotype was counted only a few times. The gene calls are TRBV19 and TRBJ2-2, with D maybe TRBD2 (6 bases). Germline V gene data show CDR1 as LNHDA and CDR2 as SQIVND (reference sequence). Trimming left V 2 bases short and J 3 bases short, with 22 bases between. The CDR3 has 19 amino acids. CDR3 region: CASSIHPPGEGGYTGELFF. DNA for the CDR3: TGTGCCAGTAGTATACACCCCCCGGGAGAGGGAGGATACACCGGGGAGCTGTTTTTT.

This clonotype was counted only a few times. The V and J genes are TRBV7-9 and TRBJ2-1; TRBD2 agrees at 7 bases. J was trimmed by 4 bases and V by 5 bases; bases with no gene match: 5. The CDR3 spans 14 residues. The germline gives CDR1 SEHNR, CDR2 FQNEAQ (reference sequence). CDR3 sequence (DNA): TGTGCCAGCAGCCCGAGGACTAGATACAATGAGCAGTTCTTC. Translating gives CASSPRTRYNEQFF.

V and J are TRBV7-8 and TRBJ2-2, with D perhaps given as TRBD1 or TRBD2 (5 bases each). The CDR3 spans 16 residues. Germline V CDR1 and CDR2: SGHVS, FQNEAQ. V lost 3 bases, J lost 6 bases, and 17 bases lay in between. The CDR3 sequence is CASSFRDLSRSGELFF. The CDR3 DNA sequence: TGTGCCAGCAGCTTCAGGGACCTCAGCCGGTCCGGGGAGCTGTTTTTT.

The genes are TRBV18 and TRBJ2-3; TRBD1 agrees at 8 bases. Germline V CDR1 and CDR2: KGHSH, LQKENI. V shed 8 bases, J shed 14 bases, and the junction held 6 bases outside the gene matches. This CDR3 has 10 residues. CDR3 sequence: CASVGQGVYF. CDR3 DNA sequence: TGTGCCAGCGTCGGACAGGGCGTGTATTTT.

The chain uses TRBV12-3 or TRBV12-4 and TRBJ2-3; no definite D call. The CDR3 loop spans 15 amino acids. Trimming removed 4 bases at V and 0 bases at J, with 11 bases between. The CDR3 is CASSWLSVSTDTQYF. The CDR3 DNA reads TGTGCCAGCAGTTGGCTATCGGTTAGCACAGATACGCAGTATTTT.

V and J are TRBV3-1 and TRBJ1-2; D is undetermined. CDR3 length equals 18 residues. V lost 0 bases and J lost 8, with 25 bases in between. Per the germline V gene, CDR1 is LGHDT and CDR2 is YNNKEL (reference sequence). The CDR3 here is CASSQDSRRKGRPPGYTF. Written as DNA, the CDR3 is TGTGCCAGCAGCCAAGATTCTAGACGAAAGGGCAGGCCTCCCGGCTACACCTTC.

This sequence joins TRBV6-5 and TRBJ1-1; D is ambiguous. Trimming removed 8 bases at V and 0 bases at J, with 16 bases between. This CDR3 has 15 amino acids. Germline values: CDR1 MNHEY, CDR2 SVGAGI. The CDR3 spells CASGRKRVVNTEAFF. The CDR3 coding sequence is TGTGCCAGCGGCCGAAAGAGAGTAGTGAACACTGAAGCTTTCTTT.

This clonotype was seen only a few times. The chain recombines TRBV20-1 with TRBJ2-5; 7 positions agree with TRBD1. This CDR3 has 13 residues. V gave up 6 bases and J gave up 5 bases; unmatched junction bases: 9. In germline, CDR1 is DFQATT, CDR2 SNEGSKA (reference sequence). The CDR3 here is CSAEGGVWETQYF. CDR3 coding DNA: TGCAGTGCGGAAGGGGGCGTTTGGGAGACCCAGTACTTC.

This sequence joins TRBV6-5 and TRBJ2-1; weak D call: TRBD2 (5 bases). V gave up 5 bases and J gave up 3 bases, with 17 bases separating them. Germline CDR1 and CDR2: MNHEY and SVGAGI. This CDR3 is built from 16 residues. The CDR3 coding sequence is TGTGCCAGCAGTCCCCGCTTTGACGGGGTCTACAATGAGCAGTTCTTC. It translates to CASSPRFDGVYNEQFF.

The V and J genes are TRBV18 and TRBJ1-5, with 9 bases matching TRBD1. CDR3 size: 16 residues. V was clipped by 6 bases and J by 5 bases; unmatched bases: 11. CDR1 is KGHSH and CDR2 is LQKENI in the germline V gene. CDR3 DNA: TGTGCCAGCTCGCCGGGACAGGGAAATTCGGATCAGCCCCAGCATTTT. Translated: CASSPGQGNSDQPQHF.

The genes are TRBV25-1 and TRBJ1-1; TRBD1 matches at 7 bases. Germline assignment: CDR1 MGHDK and CDR2 SYGVNS. V lost 2 bases and J lost 1; bases outside the gene matches: 4. The CDR3 runs 15 residues. CDR3 residues: CASSERGTENTEAFF. The CDR3 bases are TGTGCCAGCAGTGAAAGAGGGACAGAGAACACTGAAGCTTTCTTT.

This chain links TRBV5-1 with TRBJ1-6; D gene uncertain. This CDR3 is 13 amino acids long. CDR1 and CDR2 (germline): SGHRS, YFSETQ. V dropped 7 bases and J dropped 8 bases, with 13 bases sitting between them. The DNA for the CDR3 is TGCGCCAGCGGCGCCAGACCTGATTCACCCCTCCACTTT. This sequence encodes CASGARPDSPLHF.

This clonotype was recorded at least ten times. The V call is TRBV4-1, the J call TRBJ1-3, with D hard to call. Germline V CDR1 and CDR2: MGHRA, YSYEKL. This CDR3 contains 17 residues. Trimming shortened V by 0 bases and J by 0 bases, and 12 bases separated the two germline ends. The CDR3 loop is CASSQDPNPASGNTIYF. In nucleotides, the CDR3 is TGCGCCAGCAGCCAAGATCCTAACCCAGCCTCTGGAAACACCATATATTTT.